What follows is one T cell receptor beta chain and its context. Its antigen is unidentified. These data originate in a study of vaccination effects on CD4 cells after COVID-19. The table came from immunoSEQ multiplex PCR; TCRdb's copy has only in-frame clones and leaves some out. The repertoire holds some 61,000 clones, with about 80% as singletons. The CDR3 extends over 14 amino acids. Trimming took off 1 base at V and 1 base at J, with 6 bases between the two ends. The germline V gene encodes CDR1 SGHTA and CDR2 FQGNSA. Expansion of antigen-specific CD4+ T cells with viral peptide pools was carried out by the ViraFEST assay before sequencing. Following a roughly 9-day culture, CD4+ T cells were purified. Vaccination of participants consisted of two doses of either the BNT162b2 or mRNA-1273 vaccine.

This chain uses TRBV7-2 with TRBJ2-3, with D hard to call. The sample was CD4+ T cells from PBMCs cultured with HCoV-OC43 spike peptides, taken after COVID-19 vaccination. The subset here: HCoV-OC43 spike overlapping peptide pool stimulation. The clonotype originates from a human donor who received a COVID-19 vaccine. The CDR3 DNA reads as TGTGCCAGCAGCTTAGATTGGGGCACAGATACGCAGTATTTT. Protein: CASSLDWGTDTQYF.